What follows describes a single TCR beta chain. What it recognizes is unknown. Described time point: patch test 1, 2 weeks after DPC sensitization. Documented treatment: therapeutic diphenylcyclopropenone sensitization with weekly scalp DPC. The CDR3 is 13 amino acids. Germline lookup yields CDR1 LNHDA and CDR2 SQIVND (reference sequence). Trimming removed 7 bases at V and 1 base at J, with 7 bases between. The data were obtained in a study of human T cells and chemical hapten exposure. Study summary: The upper back received 0.01% DPC by patch testing, with results read at 6 days.

Each CDR3 protein gets one entry after TCRdb re-called the RACE reads with MiXCR. The data show around 160,000 distinct CDR3 sequences, roughly 15% seen once. Findings of the study overall: In comparison with controls, expanded TCRs gave rise to a significantly larger number of large CDR3 similarity clusters.

The chain joins TRBV19 to TRBJ2-2; no clear D gene. The sample consisted of whole blood, taken in connection with sensitization to the hapten diphenylcyclopropenone (DPC). The receptor's source is a woman in her twenties or thirties with alopecia areata. Some clones in this sample may be carry-over from other donors' samples. CDR3: CASTIRNTGELFF. CDR3 sequence (DNA): TGTGCCAGTACTATCAGGAACACCGGGGAGCTGTTTTTT.